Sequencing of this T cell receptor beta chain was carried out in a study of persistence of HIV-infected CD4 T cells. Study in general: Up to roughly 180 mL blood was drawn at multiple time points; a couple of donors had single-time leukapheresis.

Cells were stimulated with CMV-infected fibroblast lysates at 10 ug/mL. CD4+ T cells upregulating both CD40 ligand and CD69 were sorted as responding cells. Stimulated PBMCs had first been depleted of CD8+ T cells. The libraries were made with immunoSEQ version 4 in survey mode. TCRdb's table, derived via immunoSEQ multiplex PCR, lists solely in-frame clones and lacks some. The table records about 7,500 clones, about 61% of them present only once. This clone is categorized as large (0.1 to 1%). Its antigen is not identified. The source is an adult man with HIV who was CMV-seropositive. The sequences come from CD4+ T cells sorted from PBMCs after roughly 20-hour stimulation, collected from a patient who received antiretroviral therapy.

This chain's CDR3 is CASSQSPGAPEEKLFF. DNA of the CDR3: TGCGCCAGCAGTCAATCCCCCGGGGCTCCGGAGGAAAAACTGTTTTTT. The chain couples TRBV23-1 to TRBJ1-4; weak D call: TRBD1 (5 bases). TRBV23-1 is labeled an ORF, and its function is uncertain. The CDR3 runs to 16 residues. V gave up 0 bases and J gave up 8 bases, with 16 bases separating them.